The 30 T cell receptor beta chains below were found in one sample sequenced in a study of a mutant IDH1 vaccine in newly diagnosed glioma. The repertoire was sequenced with immunoSEQ multiplex PCR; TCRdb's copy has only in-frame clones and lacks some. Here the sample spans roughly 72,000 clones, 75% to 95% being singletons. Time point described: week 5, during vaccination. In the vaccine, a single dose held 300 ug of the mutant IDH1 20-mer peptide, along with topical imiquimod. The antigens for these receptors are not known. Material: PBMCs, obtained from a glioma patient whose treatment included an IDH1 peptide vaccine. The receptor source for this set is a woman aged 50 to 60 with glioma.

V usage is TRBV19 and J usage is TRBJ2-7; a weak D match, TRBD2 (5 bases). This CDR3 comprises 13 residues. Trimming shortened V by 5 bases and J by 1 base, and 9 bases separated the two germline ends. In germline, CDR1 is LNHDA, CDR2 SQIVND (reference sequence). The CDR3 loop is CASSRTGSYEQYF. DNA for the CDR3: TGTGCCAGTAGTCGTACGGGGTCCTACGAGCAGTACTTC. The whole variable domain, filled in from reference TRBV19 and TRBJ2-7, reads DGGITQSPKYLFRKEGQNVTLSCEQNLNHDAMYWYRQDPGQGLRLIYYSQIVNDFQKGDIAEGYSVSREKKESFPLTVTSAQKNPTAFYLCASSRTGSYEQYFGPGTRLTVT.

The V and J genes are TRBV5-6 and TRBJ2-5; D may correspond to TRBD1 or TRBD2 (5 bases each). Trimming took 0 bases from V and 3 from J, leaving 9 bases between them. This CDR3 has 14 amino acids. Germline loops: CDR1 SGHDT, CDR2 YYEEEE. The CDR3 DNA sequence: TGTGCCAGCAGCTTGGCGGGGCCCAAAGAGACCCAGTACTTC. Translated: CASSLAGPKETQYF.

This sequence joins TRBV27 and TRBJ1-5; possible D gene TRBD1, 6 bases. CDR1 MNHEY and CDR2 SMNVEV come from the germline V gene (reference sequence). Trimming took off 5 bases at V and 3 bases at J, with 20 bases between the two ends. This CDR3 comprises 17 residues. The CDR3 bases are TGTGCCAGCAGTCCCCGCCCCGGGCAGGGGACCAATCAGCCCCAGCATTTT. Translation gives CASSPRPGQGTNQPQHF.

V usage is TRBV7-8 and J usage is TRBJ1-4, with TRBD1 as a possible D gene (6 bases). V lost 5 bases to trimming and J lost 0 bases, with 13 bases between them. Germline V gives CDR1 SGHVS, CDR2 FQNEAQ. CDR3 size: 16 residues. The CDR3 DNA reads TGTGCCAGCAGCACTACAGGGTTTACAACTAATGAAAAACTGTTTTTT. Translated, it gives CASSTTGFTTNEKLFF.

This clone was seen once. DNA of the CDR3: TGTGCCAGCAGCTTAGCTGGAGGGGGGGACCAGTACTTC. Encoded protein: CASSLAGGGDQYF. V gene TRBV11-2 combines with J gene TRBJ2-5; a possible D gene is TRBD2 (7 bases). Germline loops: CDR1 SGHAT, CDR2 FQNNGV. V lost 1 base and J 10 bases, leaving 13 bases between the germline ends. The CDR3 runs to 13 residues.

This sequence joins TRBV11-3 and TRBJ2-7; unclear D gene. Germline V CDR1 and CDR2: SGHNT, YENEEA. The CDR3 runs 13 residues. V dropped 5 bases and J dropped 6 bases, with 14 bases sitting between them. The CDR3 sequence: CASSARYSSEQYF. As DNA, the CDR3 is TGTGCCAGCAGCGCCCGTTATAGCTCCGAGCAGTACTTC.

The chain has TRBV30 and TRBJ1-6, with TRBD1 matching over 8 bases. Germline trimming cut 4 bases from V and 9 bases from J; bases unmatched to any gene: 5. CDR3 length: 13 amino acids. Germline values: CDR1 GTSNPN, CDR2 SVGIG (reference sequence). CDR3: CAWNRDRSSPLHF. In DNA form, the CDR3 reads TGTGCCTGGAACCGGGACAGGTCTTCACCCCTCCACTTT.

This sequence joins TRBV28 and TRBJ1-1; D not resolved. Trimming pared 3 bases from V and 0 bases from J, leaving 14 bases between. The CDR3 sequence is 16 residues long. Looked up from germline, CDR1 is MDHEN and CDR2 is SYDVKM. The CDR3 DNA reads TGTGCCAGCAGTTTTCCCAATATCCAGGTGAACACTGAAGCTTTCTTT. This translates into CASSFPNIQVNTEAFF.

In this sample, this clone turned up once. The chain links TRBV29-1 to TRBJ1-1; a weak D match, TRBD1 (6 bases). CDR3 size: 11 residues. Looked up from germline, CDR1 is SQVTM and CDR2 is ANQGSEA. Deletions cut 4 bases from V and 6 bases from J, with 9 bases between. The CDR3 region is CSVVAGAEAFF. The CDR3 DNA follows: TGCAGCGTTGTGGCAGGGGCTGAAGCTTTCTTT.

The genes are TRBV5-1 and TRBJ2-2, with TRBD1 matching over 8 bases. V dropped 5 bases and J dropped 2; count of bases not matched to a gene: 5. The germline V gene has CDR1 SGHRS and CDR2 YFSETQ. The CDR3 runs to 15 residues. DNA for the CDR3: TGCGCCAGCAGGGACAGGGTTGTTAACACCGGGGAGCTGTTTTTT. It encodes CASRDRVVNTGELFF.

The rearrangement uses TRBV21-1 and TRBJ1-2. TRBV21-1 is deemed a pseudogene. There are 15 residues in the CDR3. CDR3 residues: CASSKVGRHRRGYTF. The CDR3 bases are TGTGCCAGCAGCAAAGTAGGTCGGCACCGGCGGGGCTACACCTTC.

The genes are TRBV28 and TRBJ1-5, with D tentatively TRBD1 (5 bases). Trimming took 2 bases from V and 8 from J, leaving 13 bases between them. CDR3 size: 14 residues. Germline lookup yields CDR1 MDHEN and CDR2 SYDVKM. CDR3 amino acids: CASSLRRVIKPQHF. CDR3 in DNA: TGTGCCAGCAGTTTACGCAGGGTCATCAAGCCCCAGCATTTT.

The CDR3 spells CASSSPGQGNSPLHF. In nucleotides, the CDR3 is TGTGCCAGCAGCTCTCCCGGACAGGGTAATTCACCCCTCCACTTT. This chain links TRBV5-5 with TRBJ1-6, with TRBD1 identical over 8 bases. The CDR3 is 15 residues long. J gave up 6 bases and V 3 bases, and 5 bases lay outside the gene matches. Germline V gene sequence: CDR1 SGHKS, CDR2 YYEKEE (reference sequence).

The chain joins TRBV10-1 to TRBJ1-1; D uncertain. Germline CDR1 reads WNHNN; CDR2 reads SYGVQD (reference sequence). This CDR3 has 13 residues. V lost 6 bases and J 1 base, leaving 9 bases between the germline ends. The CDR3 DNA follows: TGCGCCAGCAGGGCTGGAGGGAACACTGAAGCTTTCTTT. Translation: CASRAGGNTEAFF.

J is TRBJ1-5 and V is TRBV9; D is perhaps TRBD1 (5 bases). The CDR3 has 16 amino acids. Germline CDR1 SGDLS, CDR2 YYNGEE. V lost 2 bases to trimming and J lost 2 bases, with 14 bases between them. The CDR3 is CASSVGDLSGNQPQHF. The DNA of the CDR3 is TGTGCCAGCAGCGTTGGGGACCTCAGTGGCAATCAGCCCCAGCATTTT.

The rearrangement links TRBV27 to TRBJ2-1; 10 nucleotides align to TRBD2. Germline V gene data show CDR1 as MNHEY and CDR2 as SMNVEV (reference sequence). This CDR3 contains 15 residues. The junction had 6 bases not matched to a gene; V was cut back by 3 bases and J by 7 bases. Here the CDR3 reads CASSFRSGRDNEQFF. CDR3 in DNA: TGTGCCAGCAGTTTTAGGAGCGGGAGGGATAATGAGCAGTTCTTC.

The CDR3 sequence is CASSPQRTSYEQYF. The CDR3 bases are TGTGCCAGCAGTCCCCAGCGGACCTCCTACGAGCAGTACTTC. The genes are TRBV6-1 and TRBJ2-7; D might be TRBD2 (5 bases). CDR3 length: 14 amino acids. V lost 5 bases and J lost 0, with 11 bases in between. Germline lookup yields CDR1 MNHNS and CDR2 SASEGT.

The CDR3 DNA sequence: TGTGCCAGTCGGGGGGCCAATCAGCCCCAGCATTTT. This codes for CASRGANQPQHF. The chain has TRBV19 and TRBJ1-5; TRBD1 might be the D (6 bases). CDR1 and CDR2 (germline): LNHDA, SQIVND (reference sequence). CDR3 length: 12 residues. V lost 8 bases and J 3 bases, leaving 8 bases between the germline ends.

The CDR3 DNA reads as TGTGCCAGTAGTATAGGCGGGGGAAATAATTCACCCCTCCACTTT. This encodes CASSIGGGNNSPLHF. V gene TRBV19 combines with J gene TRBJ1-6, with a weak D call TRBD1 (5 bases). Germline V gives CDR1 LNHDA, CDR2 SQIVND (reference sequence). V lost 1 base and J 5 bases, leaving 9 bases between the germline ends. The CDR3 has 15 amino acids.

The V call is TRBV9, the J call TRBJ2-2, with 11 bases lining up with TRBD2. Trimming took 2 bases from V and 6 from J; bases not matched to a gene: 9. This CDR3 has 17 amino acids. Germline values: CDR1 SGDLS, CDR2 YYNGEE. The CDR3: CASSVRVLAGGPGELFF. As DNA, the CDR3 is TGTGCCAGCAGCGTGAGAGTGCTAGCGGGAGGTCCCGGGGAGCTGTTTTTT.

This chain uses TRBV5-1 with TRBJ2-1; 10 bases are shared with TRBD2. Per germline, CDR1 SGHRS and CDR2 YFSETQ. This CDR3 spans 15 amino acids. Losses at the gene ends were 0 bases for V and 8 bases for J; bases not matched to a gene: 5. For the CDR3, the DNA is TGCGCCAGCAGCTTGGCTAGCGGGAGCTGGGATGAGCAGTTCTTC. It yields the protein CASSLASGSWDEQFF.

Of note for this clone: This sample includes further DNA sequences coding for the same CDR3. The chain's CDR3 is CASSLGTTYEQYF. CDR3 nucleotides: TGTGCCAGCAGCTTAGGGACTACGTACGAGCAGTACTTC. V and J are TRBV7-9 and TRBJ2-7, with D possibly TRBD2 on 6 matching bases. The CDR3 consists of 13 residues. V was shortened by 1 base and J by 4 bases, with 8 bases between the two germline ends. CDR1 SEHNR and CDR2 FQNEAQ come from the germline V gene (reference sequence).

This clone was observed once. This chain links TRBV30 with TRBJ1-6, with D possibly matching TRBD1 (5 bases). From germline, CDR1 is GTSNPN and CDR2 SVGIG (reference sequence). The CDR3 has 15 residues. V was cut by 4 bases and J by 8 bases, with 18 bases left in between. The CDR3 DNA reads TGTGCCTGGACCCCCCTTGGGGGTTGGGATTCACCCCTCCACTTT. Translated, it gives CAWTPLGGWDSPLHF.

V usage is TRBV5-1 and J usage is TRBJ2-3; D not resolved. This CDR3 spans 16 amino acids. Trimming removed 0 bases at V and 0 bases at J, with 11 bases between. The V gene's germline CDR1 is SGHRS and CDR2 YFSETQ. The CDR3 DNA sequence: TGCGCCAGCAGCTTGGACCGGGCCCGGAGCACAGATACGCAGTATTTT. Protein product: CASSLDRARSTDTQYF.

J is TRBJ1-1 and V is TRBV21-1; TRBD1 is taken as the D call from the table, unchecked against the DNA. TRBV21-1 is described as a pseudogene. CDR3 length: 17 residues. CDR3 DNA sequence: TGTGCCAGCCGGAGGTCTGTCCTAGACAGGACAAGGTCTGAAGCTTTCTTT. Protein: CASRRSVLDRTRSEAFF.

This clone was detected only once. The V and J genes are TRBV7-2 and TRBJ1-1, with 9 bases that match TRBD1. V shed 4 bases, J shed 3 bases, and the junction held 0 bases outside the gene matches. The CDR3 is made up of 13 amino acids. Germline V gene sequence: CDR1 SGHTA, CDR2 FQGNSA. DNA of the CDR3: TGTGCCAGCAGCTGGGACAGGGACACTGAAGCTTTCTTT. This gives the protein CASSWDRDTEAFF.

V is TRBV6-5 and J is TRBJ2-4, with a tentative D call TRBD1 (6 bases). This CDR3 has 15 residues. V shed 6 bases and J shed 2 bases, with 14 bases lying between them. Per the germline V gene, CDR1 is MNHEY and CDR2 is SVGAGI. The CDR3 spells CASRGYRATKNIQYF. CDR3 in DNA: TGTGCCAGCAGGGGTTACAGGGCAACCAAAAACATTCAGTACTTC.

V usage is TRBV4-1 and J usage is TRBJ2-5; D might be TRBD1 (6 bases). The J call is doubtful: the DNA matches TRBJ2-7 better. The CDR3 loop spans 15 amino acids. In germline, CDR1 is MGHRA, CDR2 YSYEKL. The CDR3 DNA is TGCGCCAGCAGCCAAGCTACCCAGGGGATCTACGAGCAGTACTTC. Translation gives CASSQATQGIYEQYF.

The chain combines TRBV2 with TRBJ2-7; D may be TRBD1 or TRBD2 (6 bases each). CDR1 and CDR2 from the germline V gene are SNHLY and FYNNEI. V shed 4 bases and J shed 6 bases, with 13 bases lying between them. The CDR3 covers 13 residues. The CDR3 DNA reads TGTGCCAGCAGTGCAGGAGGGGGAGCCGAGCAGTACTTC. Its protein is CASSAGGGAEQYF.

This clone was observed once. This chain joins TRBV7-9 and TRBJ2-7; TRBD2 agrees at 13 bases. Trimming took 5 bases from V and 4 from J; bases not matched to a gene: 2. CDR1 and CDR2 (germline): SEHNR, FQNEAQ (reference sequence). The CDR3 is made up of 14 amino acids. CDR3 bases: TGTGCCAGCAGCGGGGGACTAGCGGGATACGAGCAGTACTTC. Translating gives CASSGGLAGYEQYF.